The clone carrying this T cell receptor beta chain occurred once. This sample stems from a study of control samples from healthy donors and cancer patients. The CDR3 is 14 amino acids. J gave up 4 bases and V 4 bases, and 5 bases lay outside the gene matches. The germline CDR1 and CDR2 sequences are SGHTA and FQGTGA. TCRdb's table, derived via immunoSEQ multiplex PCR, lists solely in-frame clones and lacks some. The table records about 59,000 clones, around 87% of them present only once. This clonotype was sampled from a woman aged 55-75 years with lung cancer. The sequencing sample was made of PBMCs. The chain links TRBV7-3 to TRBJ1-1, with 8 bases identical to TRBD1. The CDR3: CASSSGGPGTEAFF. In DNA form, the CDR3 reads TGTGCCAGCAGCTCAGGGGGCCCCGGCACTGAAGCTTTCTTT. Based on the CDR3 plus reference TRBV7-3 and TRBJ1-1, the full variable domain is GAGVSQTPSNKVTEKGKYVELRCDPISGHTALYWYRQSLGQGPEFLIYFQGTGAADDSGLPNDRFFAVRPEGSVSTLKIQRTERGDSAVYLCASSSGGPGTEAFFGQGTRLTVV.